This TCR beta chain was documented in a study of shared clonotypes between healthy human individuals. As for the study in general: The study used three CD4 naive, three CD4 memory, two CD8 naive and one CD8 memory plate per donor.

Deep level was the assay's run setting. Data came from immunoSEQ multiplex PCR; TCRdb stores just in-frame clones and leaves some out. The sample consists of about 1.1 million clones, roughly 80% of them appearing once. V gave up 4 bases and J gave up 4 bases; unmatched junction bases: 10. The CDR3 totals 16 residues. CDR1 and CDR2 from the germline V gene are SGDLS and YYNGEE. Negatively enriched CD4+ T cells were divided by CD45RA into naive and memory. Sequenced material: memory CD4+ T cells from PBMCs. The subset: CD45RA-negative fraction. This rearrangement joins TRBV9 to TRBJ2-1; 8 nucleotides line up with TRBD2. The clonotype comes from a man between 18 and 35 years old in good health. Some clones in this sample may be carry-over from other donors' samples. This chain's CDR3 is CASSFRAGAEYNEQFF. The DNA for the CDR3 is TGTGCCAGCAGCTTCAGAGCGGGAGCGGAGTACAATGAGCAGTTCTTC.